Presented here are 23 T cell receptor beta chains from one specimen sequenced in a study of T cells in localized non-small cell lung cancer (dated by TCRdb to about 2020). Library generation was performed with the immunoSEQ multiplex PCR assay. Here the immuneACCESS table is served through TCRdb, limited to in-frame sequences with V and J called. Missing clones are a known gap in these copies; in checked studies unresolved V genes cover under half, and the rest lacks a known reason. In this sample the table shows about 18,000 clones, around 86% of which occur a single time. The top ten clonotypes cover less than 30% of the sample. The sequencing used peripheral blood, collected before any cancer treatment. These receptors originate from an older female donor with stage I lung adenocarcinoma.

This clone was found a few times. The chain employs TRBV11-3 and TRBJ2-1, with D maybe TRBD1 (6 bases). This CDR3 is 18 amino acids long. V lost 0 bases to trimming and J lost 1 base, with 16 bases between them. Germline CDR1 and CDR2: SGHNT and YENEEA. CDR3 in amino acids: CASSLDQGGSTSYNEQFF. The CDR3 nucleotides read TGTGCCAGCAGCTTAGATCAAGGGGGTTCTACTTCCTACAATGAGCAGTTCTTC.

The rearrangement joins TRBV4-1 to TRBJ1-2, with D possibly matching TRBD1 (5 bases). Germline V gives CDR1 MGHRA, CDR2 YSYEKL. The CDR3 runs 15 residues. Trimming pared 0 bases from V and 10 bases from J, leaving 18 bases between. In DNA, the CDR3 is TGCGCCAGCAGCCAAGATTGGGGCAGGGCATTTGTCTACACCTTC. It yields the protein CASSQDWGRAFVYTF.

The chain carries TRBV11-2 and TRBJ1-2; a weak D match, TRBD1 (5 bases). The V gene lost 0 bases and the J gene lost 8 bases, with 13 bases spanning the gap. The CDR3 runs to 14 residues. Germline assignment: CDR1 SGHAT and CDR2 FQNNGV. DNA of the CDR3: TGTGCCAGCAGCTTAGATAGGACACACACCGGCTACACCTTC. Protein: CASSLDRTHTGYTF.

V and J are TRBV6-6 and TRBJ2-2; a possible D gene is TRBD1 (6 bases). Germline assignment: CDR1 MNHNY and CDR2 SVGAGI (reference sequence). This CDR3 is built from 14 residues. Trimming stripped 5 bases from V and 5 bases from J, with 12 bases between. CDR3 DNA: TGTGCCAGCAGTCCTGCAGGGGCTACCGGGGAGCTGTTTTTT. Translating gives CASSPAGATGELFF.

The chain recombines TRBV5-6 with TRBJ2-2, with TRBD2 as a possible D gene (5 bases). The V gene lost 4 bases and the J gene lost 5 bases, with 18 bases spanning the gap. The germline CDR1 and CDR2 sequences are SGHDT and YYEEEE. The CDR3 loop spans 16 amino acids. Here the CDR3 reads CASSRRGQLPTGELFF. DNA for the CDR3: TGTGCCAGCAGCCGACGCGGGCAGCTTCCTACCGGGGAGCTGTTTTTT.

The chain couples TRBV2 to TRBJ2-1; possible D gene TRBD2, 5 bases. V lost 2 bases and J lost 0, with 11 bases in between. Germline V gives CDR1 SNHLY, CDR2 FYNNEI. This CDR3 region has 16 residues. For the CDR3, the DNA is TGTGCCAGCAGTGAATTTCGGGGAAGCTCCTACAATGAGCAGTTCTTC. It specifies CASSEFRGSSYNEQFF.

This sequence joins TRBV29-1 and TRBJ2-3, with 8 nucleotides matching TRBD2. Unmatched junction bases numbered 7, after V lost 3 bases and J lost 2 bases. The CDR3 sequence is 15 residues long. Per the germline V gene, CDR1 is SQVTM and CDR2 is ANQGSEA. CDR3 loop: CSVEAVAGTTDTQYF. The CDR3 DNA reads TGCAGCGTTGAGGCAGTAGCGGGGACCACAGATACGCAGTATTTT.

This clone was seen once. The gene calls are TRBV5-1 and TRBJ1-4; the D gene is possibly TRBD1 (5 bases). Germline loops: CDR1 SGHRS, CDR2 YFSETQ. The CDR3 sequence is 14 residues long. Deletions cut 0 bases from V and 5 bases from J, with 8 bases between. The CDR3 spells CASSLAQENEKLFF. CDR3 sequence (DNA): TGCGCCAGCAGCTTGGCACAGGAGAATGAAAAACTGTTTTTT.

The chain carries TRBV6-1 and TRBJ1-1, with 9 bases identical to TRBD1. The CDR3 length is 15 residues. Unmatched junction bases numbered 11, after V lost 6 bases and J lost 6 bases. The germline V gene encodes CDR1 MNHNS and CDR2 SASEGT. The CDR3 loop is CASRATDRGISEAFF. The CDR3 coding sequence is TGTGCCAGCAGAGCGACCGACAGGGGGATTTCTGAAGCTTTCTTT.

The chain is built from TRBV7-2 and TRBJ2-7; tentative D call: TRBD1 (5 bases). Deletions cut 2 bases from V and 0 bases from J, with 8 bases between. The CDR3 runs to 14 residues. CDR1 SGHTA and CDR2 FQGNSA come from the germline V gene. For the CDR3, the DNA is TGTGCCAGCAGCTTACAGGGAACCTCCTACGAGCAGTACTTC. As protein: CASSLQGTSYEQYF.

The rearrangement links TRBV11-2 to TRBJ1-4; no clear D. Germline CDR1 reads SGHAT; CDR2 reads FQNNGV. With 5 bases removed from V and 4 bases from J, the gap between germline ends came to 5 bases. This CDR3 region has 12 residues. The CDR3 loop reads CASSQNNEKLFF. In DNA, the CDR3 is TGTGCCAGCAGCCAAAATAATGAAAAACTGTTTTTT.

This chain links TRBV7-9 with TRBJ2-1; TRBD2 might be the D (5 bases). The CDR3 loop spans 16 amino acids. Germline V gene lookup returns CDR1 SEHNR and CDR2 FQNEAQ (reference sequence). V lost 5 bases to trimming and J lost 0 bases, with 14 bases between them. This CDR3 reads CASSPLAGSSYNEQFF. The CDR3 nucleotides read TGTGCCAGCAGCCCCCTGGCTGGGAGCTCCTACAATGAGCAGTTCTTC.

The CDR3 is CASLTSRGPYGYTF. The DNA of the CDR3 is TGTGCCAGTCTTACCTCGAGGGGACCCTATGGCTACACCTTC. V usage is TRBV19 and J usage is TRBJ1-2, with D possibly being TRBD1 (5 bases). Trimming took 8 bases from V and 4 from J, leaving 17 bases between them. CDR1 and CDR2 (germline): LNHDA, SQIVND (reference sequence). This CDR3 has 14 residues.

This clone was seen a handful of times. The chain recombines TRBV4-3 with TRBJ1-1; D is undetermined. The CDR3 consists of 14 residues. The germline V gene encodes CDR1 LGHNA and CDR2 YSLEER. Trimming removed 0 bases at V and 1 base at J, with 6 bases between. Here the CDR3 reads CASSQDHRNTEAFF. CDR3 DNA: TGCGCCAGCAGCCAAGATCACAGGAACACTGAAGCTTTCTTT.

The V and J genes are TRBV6-5 and TRBJ1-1; a possible D gene is TRBD1 (5 bases). CDR1 and CDR2 (germline): MNHEY, SVGAGI. Trimming shortened V by 6 bases and J by 2 bases, and 13 bases separated the two germline ends. This CDR3 has 14 amino acids. CDR3 sequence (DNA): TGTGCCAGCAGGAGACAGATCTTTAACACTGAAGCTTTCTTT. Translation gives CASRRQIFNTEAFF.

The chain has TRBV14 and TRBJ1-1; a possible D gene is TRBD1 (5 bases). Trimming stripped 1 base from V and 3 bases from J, with 12 bases between. Germline CDR1 is SGHDN and CDR2 is FVKESK. This CDR3 spans 15 amino acids. This CDR3 reads CASSQGLGGDTEAFF. CDR3 sequence (DNA): TGTGCCAGCAGCCAAGGGCTGGGGGGTGACACTGAAGCTTTCTTT.

The chain's CDR3 is CASSFTPGSLNEKLFF. In DNA, the CDR3 is TGTGCCAGCAGCTTTACTCCCGGGAGCCTGAATGAAAAACTGTTTTTT. The chain combines TRBV5-6 with TRBJ1-4, with unresolved D. Germline V gives CDR1 SGHDT, CDR2 YYEEEE. V was cut by 2 bases and J by 5 bases, with 16 bases left in between. This CDR3 is built from 16 residues.

This chain joins TRBV6-4 and TRBJ1-2; 12 bases agree with TRBD1. Trimming cost V 6 bases and J 8 bases; bases outside gene matches: 13. CDR1 MRHNA and CDR2 SNTAGT come from the germline V gene. The length of the CDR3 is 16 residues. The DNA for the CDR3 is TGTGCCAGCAGAAACGTACCGGGACAGGGGGCGGACGGCTACACCTTC. Its translation: CASRNVPGQGADGYTF.

This clone was detected only once. The chain combines TRBV5-4 with TRBJ1-4; no clear D gene. Trimming took 9 bases from V and 1 from J, leaving 13 bases between them. Germline CDR1 and CDR2: SGHNT and YYREEE (reference sequence). This CDR3 contains 14 residues. The CDR3 DNA reads as TGTGCCACCTCGGCCCGGGAAACTAATGAAAAACTGTTTTTT. It specifies CATSARETNEKLFF. The complete variable domain, with remaining parts taken from reference TRBV5-4 and TRBJ1-4, reads ETGVTQSPTHLIKTRGQQVTLRCSSQSGHNTVSWYQQALGQGPQFIFQYYREEENGRGNFPPRFSGLQFPNYSSELNVNALELDDSALYLCATSARETNEKLFFGSGTQLSVL.

The sample holds one count of this clone. This chain joins TRBV14 and TRBJ2-1; tentatively, D is TRBD2 (6 bases). V lost 5 bases and J 7 bases, leaving 18 bases between the germline ends. CDR1 is SGHDN, CDR2 FVKESK, per germline. CDR3 size: 15 residues. The CDR3 bases are TGTGCCAGCAGCTCCACAGTGGGGGGACGTAATGAGCAGTTCTTC. It is translated as CASSSTVGGRNEQFF.

V and J are TRBV15 and TRBJ2-3, with TRBD2 matching over 7 bases. J was trimmed by 4 bases and V by 8 bases; bases with no gene match: 6. Germline values: CDR1 LNHNV, CDR2 YYDKDF (reference sequence). The CDR3 contains 13 residues. The CDR3 sequence: CATRWGGADTQYF. DNA for the CDR3: TGTGCCACCCGCTGGGGGGGTGCAGATACGCAGTATTTT. Supplemented by reference TRBV15 and TRBJ2-3, the full variable domain reads DAMVIQNPRYQVTQFGKPVTLSCSQTLNHNVMYWYQQKSSQAPKLLFHYYDKDFNNEADTPDNFQSRRPNTSFCFLDIRSPGLGDTAMYLCATRWGGADTQYFGPGTRLTVL.

This clone was recorded a few times. The genes are TRBV25-1 and TRBJ2-3, with D perhaps given as TRBD1 or TRBD2 (5 bases each). The CDR3 has 15 amino acids. The V gene lost 1 base and the J gene lost 4 bases, with 12 bases spanning the gap. Looked up from germline, CDR1 is MGHDK and CDR2 is SYGVNS. CDR3: CASSESGGSADTQYF. In DNA, the CDR3 is TGTGCCAGCAGTGAATCTGGGGGATCGGCAGATACGCAGTATTTT.

This chain joins TRBV30 and TRBJ2-7, with D unresolved. This CDR3 is built from 13 residues. V lost 2 bases, J lost 1 base, and 9 bases lay in between. CDR1 GTSNPN and CDR2 SVGIG come from the germline V gene (reference sequence). The chain's CDR3 is CAWSIGQSYEQYF. As DNA, the CDR3 is TGTGCCTGGAGTATTGGCCAGTCCTACGAGCAGTACTTC.